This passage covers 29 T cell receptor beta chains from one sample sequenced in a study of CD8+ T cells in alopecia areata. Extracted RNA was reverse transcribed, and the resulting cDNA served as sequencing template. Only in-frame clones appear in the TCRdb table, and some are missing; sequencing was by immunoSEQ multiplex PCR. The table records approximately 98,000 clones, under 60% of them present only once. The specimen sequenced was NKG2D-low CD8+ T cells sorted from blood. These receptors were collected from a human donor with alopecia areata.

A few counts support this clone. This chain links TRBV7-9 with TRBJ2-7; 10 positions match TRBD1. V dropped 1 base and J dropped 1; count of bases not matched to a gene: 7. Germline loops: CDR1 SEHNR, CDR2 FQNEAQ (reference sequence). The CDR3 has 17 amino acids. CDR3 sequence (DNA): TGTGCCAGCAGCTTAGAGCCGTGGACAGGGGGATCCTACGAGCAGTACTTC. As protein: CASSLEPWTGGSYEQYF.

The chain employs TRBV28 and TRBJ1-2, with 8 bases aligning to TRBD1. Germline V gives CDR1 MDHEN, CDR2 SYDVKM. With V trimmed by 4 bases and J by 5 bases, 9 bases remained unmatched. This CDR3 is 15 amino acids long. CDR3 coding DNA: TGTGCCAGCAGTTCGATCGGACAGGGACGTTATGGCTACACCTTC. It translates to CASSSIGQGRYGYTF.

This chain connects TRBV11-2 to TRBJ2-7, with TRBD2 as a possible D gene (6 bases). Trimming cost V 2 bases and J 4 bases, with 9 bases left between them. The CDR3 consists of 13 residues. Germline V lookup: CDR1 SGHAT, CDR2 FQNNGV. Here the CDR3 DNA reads TGTGCCAGCAGCTTAACTAGCAGGTACGAGCAGTACTTC. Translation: CASSLTSRYEQYF.

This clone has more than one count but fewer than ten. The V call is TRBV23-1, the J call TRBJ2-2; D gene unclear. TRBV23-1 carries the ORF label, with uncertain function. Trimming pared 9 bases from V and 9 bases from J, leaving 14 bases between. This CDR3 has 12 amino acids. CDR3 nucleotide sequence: TGCGCCAGGGTCGGTAGGCGCTGGGAGCTGTTTTTT. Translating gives CARVGRRWELFF.

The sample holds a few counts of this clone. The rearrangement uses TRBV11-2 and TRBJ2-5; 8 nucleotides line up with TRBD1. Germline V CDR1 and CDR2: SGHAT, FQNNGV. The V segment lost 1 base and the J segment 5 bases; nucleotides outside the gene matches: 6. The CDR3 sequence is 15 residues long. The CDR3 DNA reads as TGTGCCAGCAGCTTAGCCAGGGGGCCTTCGGAGACCCAGTACTTC. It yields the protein CASSLARGPSETQYF.

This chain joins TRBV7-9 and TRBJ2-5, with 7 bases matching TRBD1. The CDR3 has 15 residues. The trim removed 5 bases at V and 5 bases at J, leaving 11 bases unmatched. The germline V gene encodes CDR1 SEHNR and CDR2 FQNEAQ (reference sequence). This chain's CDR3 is CASSTTGVERETQYF. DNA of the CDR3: TGTGCCAGCAGCACCACAGGGGTCGAGAGGGAGACCCAGTACTTC.

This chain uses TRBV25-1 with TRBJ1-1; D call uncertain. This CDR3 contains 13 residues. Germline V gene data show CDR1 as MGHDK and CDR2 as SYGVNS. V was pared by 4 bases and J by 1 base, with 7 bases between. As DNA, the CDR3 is TGTGCCAGCAGTGTAGAGGGGAACACTGAAGCTTTCTTT. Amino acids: CASSVEGNTEAFF.

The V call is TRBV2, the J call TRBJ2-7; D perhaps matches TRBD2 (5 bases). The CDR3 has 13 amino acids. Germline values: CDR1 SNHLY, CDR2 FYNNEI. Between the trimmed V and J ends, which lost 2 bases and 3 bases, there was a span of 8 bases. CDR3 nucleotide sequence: TGTGCCAGCAGTGAACTAGAGGGCTACGAGCAGTACTTC. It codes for CASSELEGYEQYF.

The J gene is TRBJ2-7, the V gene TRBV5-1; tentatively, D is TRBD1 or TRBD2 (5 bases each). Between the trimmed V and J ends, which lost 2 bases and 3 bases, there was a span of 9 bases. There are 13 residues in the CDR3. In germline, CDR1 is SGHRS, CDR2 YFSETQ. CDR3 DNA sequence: TGCGCCAGCAGCTTACAGGAGGACTACGAGCAGTACTTC. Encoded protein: CASSLQEDYEQYF.

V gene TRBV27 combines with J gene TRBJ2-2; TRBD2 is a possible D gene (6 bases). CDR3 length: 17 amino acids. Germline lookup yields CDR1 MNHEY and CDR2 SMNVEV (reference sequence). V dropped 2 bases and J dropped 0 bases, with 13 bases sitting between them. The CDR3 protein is CASSLIVLAANTGELFF. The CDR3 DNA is TGTGCCAGCAGTTTAATAGTACTAGCCGCGAACACCGGGGAGCTGTTTTTT.

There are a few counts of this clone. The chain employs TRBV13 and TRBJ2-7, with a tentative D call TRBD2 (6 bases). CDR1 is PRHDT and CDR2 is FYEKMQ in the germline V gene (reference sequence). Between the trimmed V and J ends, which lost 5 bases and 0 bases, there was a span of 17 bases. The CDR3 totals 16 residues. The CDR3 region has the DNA TGTGCCAGCAGCCCTGGGACTTCCTCAAGCTCCTACGAGCAGTACTTC. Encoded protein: CASSPGTSSSSYEQYF.

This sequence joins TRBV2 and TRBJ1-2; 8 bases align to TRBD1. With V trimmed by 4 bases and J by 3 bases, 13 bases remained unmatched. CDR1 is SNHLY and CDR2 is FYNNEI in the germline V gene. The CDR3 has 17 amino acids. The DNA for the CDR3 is TGTGCCAGCAGTGGACCGGGACAGGCGGTTGTTGACTATGGCTACACCTTC. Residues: CASSGPGQAVVDYGYTF.

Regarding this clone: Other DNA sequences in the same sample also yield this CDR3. The CDR3 region has the DNA TGTGCCAGCAGCACAGCGTTAGCGGGAGCAGCGGAAGATACGCAGTATTTT. Residues: CASSTALAGAAEDTQYF. The rearrangement joins TRBV27 to TRBJ2-3; TRBD2 matches at 9 bases. V lost 6 bases and J lost 5; bases outside the gene matches: 15. CDR1 is MNHEY, CDR2 SMNVEV, per germline (reference sequence). This CDR3 has 17 residues.

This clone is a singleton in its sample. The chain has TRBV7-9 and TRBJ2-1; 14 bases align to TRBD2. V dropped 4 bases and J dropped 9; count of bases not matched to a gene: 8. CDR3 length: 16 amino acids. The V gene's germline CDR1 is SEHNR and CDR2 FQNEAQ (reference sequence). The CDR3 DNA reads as TGTGCCAGCAGCTCGGGACTAGCGGGAGCGGGGGTTGAGCAGTTCTTC. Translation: CASSSGLAGAGVEQFF.

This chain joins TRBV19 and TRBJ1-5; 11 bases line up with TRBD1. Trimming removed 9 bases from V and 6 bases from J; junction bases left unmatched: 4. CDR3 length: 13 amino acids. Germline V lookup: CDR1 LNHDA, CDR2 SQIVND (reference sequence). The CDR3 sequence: CASQDRGLQPQHF. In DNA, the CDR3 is TGTGCCAGCCAGGACAGGGGGCTTCAGCCCCAGCATTTT.

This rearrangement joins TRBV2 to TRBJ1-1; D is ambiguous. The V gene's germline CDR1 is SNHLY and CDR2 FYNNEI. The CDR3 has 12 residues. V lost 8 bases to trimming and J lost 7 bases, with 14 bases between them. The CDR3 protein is CASPIRIDEAFF. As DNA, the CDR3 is TGTGCCAGCCCCATCAGAATTGATGAAGCTTTCTTT.

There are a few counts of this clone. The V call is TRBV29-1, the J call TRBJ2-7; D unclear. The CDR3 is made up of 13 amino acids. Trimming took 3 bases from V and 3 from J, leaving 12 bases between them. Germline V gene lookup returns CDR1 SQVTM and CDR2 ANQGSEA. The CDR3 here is CSVDQGRDYEQYF. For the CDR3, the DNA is TGCAGCGTTGATCAAGGCAGAGACTACGAGCAGTACTTC.

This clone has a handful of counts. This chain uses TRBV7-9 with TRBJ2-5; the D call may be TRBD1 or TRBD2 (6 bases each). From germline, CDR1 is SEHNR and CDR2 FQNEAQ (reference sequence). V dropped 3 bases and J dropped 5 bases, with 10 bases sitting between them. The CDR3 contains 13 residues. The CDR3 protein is CASSFTGRETQYF. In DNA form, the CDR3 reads TGTGCCAGCAGCTTTACAGGGAGGGAGACCCAGTACTTC.

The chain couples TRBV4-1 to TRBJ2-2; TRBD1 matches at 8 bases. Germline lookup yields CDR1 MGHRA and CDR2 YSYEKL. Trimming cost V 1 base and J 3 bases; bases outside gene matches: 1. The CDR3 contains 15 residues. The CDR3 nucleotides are TGCGCCAGCAGCCAAGCAGGGGGCTACACCGGGGAGCTGTTTTTT. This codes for CASSQAGGYTGELFF.

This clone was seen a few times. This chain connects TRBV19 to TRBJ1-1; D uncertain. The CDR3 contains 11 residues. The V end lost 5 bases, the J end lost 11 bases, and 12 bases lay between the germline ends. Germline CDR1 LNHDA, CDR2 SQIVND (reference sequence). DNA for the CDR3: TGTGCCAGTAGTTTCGGACTACAGGCTTTCTTT. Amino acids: CASSFGLQAFF.

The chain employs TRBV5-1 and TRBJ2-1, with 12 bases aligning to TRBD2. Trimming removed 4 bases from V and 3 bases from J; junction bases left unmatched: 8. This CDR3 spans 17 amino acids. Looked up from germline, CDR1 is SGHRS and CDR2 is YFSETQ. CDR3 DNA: TGCGCCAGCAGCGGCGAACTAGCGGGAGGAAACTACAATGAGCAGTTCTTC. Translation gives CASSGELAGGNYNEQFF.

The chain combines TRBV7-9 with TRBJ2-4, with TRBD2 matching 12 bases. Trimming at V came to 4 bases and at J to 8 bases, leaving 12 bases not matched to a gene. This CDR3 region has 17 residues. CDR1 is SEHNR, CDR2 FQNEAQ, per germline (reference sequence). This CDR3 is CASSSRPTSGSVDIQYF. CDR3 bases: TGTGCCAGCAGCTCAAGGCCGACTAGCGGGAGTGTTGACATTCAGTACTTC.

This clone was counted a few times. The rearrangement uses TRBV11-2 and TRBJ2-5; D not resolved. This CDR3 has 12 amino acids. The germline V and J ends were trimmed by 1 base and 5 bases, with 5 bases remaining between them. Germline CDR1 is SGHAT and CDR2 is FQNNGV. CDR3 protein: CASSLVRETQYF. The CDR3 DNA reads TGTGCCAGCAGCTTAGTGAGGGAGACCCAGTACTTC.

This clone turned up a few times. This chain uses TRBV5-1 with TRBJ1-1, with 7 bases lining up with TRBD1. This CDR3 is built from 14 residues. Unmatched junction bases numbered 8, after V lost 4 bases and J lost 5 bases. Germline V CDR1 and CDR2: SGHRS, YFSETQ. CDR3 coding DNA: TGCGCCAGCAGCCCGAGACAGGGAGATACTGAAGCTTTCTTT. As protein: CASSPRQGDTEAFF. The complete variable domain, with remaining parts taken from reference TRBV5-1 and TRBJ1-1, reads KAGVTQTPRYLIKTRGQQVTLSCSPISGHRSVSWYQQTPGQGLQFLFEYFSETQRNKGNFPGRFSGRQFSNSRSEMNVSTLELGDSALYLCASSPRQGDTEAFFGQGTRLTVV.

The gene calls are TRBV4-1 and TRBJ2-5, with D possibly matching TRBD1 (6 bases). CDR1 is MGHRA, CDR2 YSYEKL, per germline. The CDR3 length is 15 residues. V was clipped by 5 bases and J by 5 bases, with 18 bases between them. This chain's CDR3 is CASSERDIQGETQYF. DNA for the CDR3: TGCGCCAGCAGCGAAAGGGACATCCAAGGGGAGACCCAGTACTTC.

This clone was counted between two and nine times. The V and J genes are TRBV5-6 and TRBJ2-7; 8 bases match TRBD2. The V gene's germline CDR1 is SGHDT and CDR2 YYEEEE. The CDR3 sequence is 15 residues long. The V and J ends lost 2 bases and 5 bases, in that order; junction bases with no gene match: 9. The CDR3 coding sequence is TGTGCCAGCAGCTTTACGGCGGGAGGTCGGCACGAGCAGTACTTC. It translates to CASSFTAGGRHEQYF.

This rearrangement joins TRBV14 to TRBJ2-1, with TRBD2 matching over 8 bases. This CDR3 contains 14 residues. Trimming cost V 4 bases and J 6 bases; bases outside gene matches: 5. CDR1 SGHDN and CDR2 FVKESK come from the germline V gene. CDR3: CASSPTSGFNEQFF. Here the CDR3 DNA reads TGTGCCAGCAGCCCTACTAGCGGCTTCAATGAGCAGTTCTTC.

The CDR3, as DNA: TGCGCCAGCAGCTTGGCGTCCAAAAACATTCAGTACTTC. It translates to CASSLASKNIQYF. The chain employs TRBV5-1 and TRBJ2-4; no clear D. This CDR3 comprises 13 residues. Germline values: CDR1 SGHRS, CDR2 YFSETQ. V gave up 0 bases and J gave up 2 bases, with 3 bases separating them.

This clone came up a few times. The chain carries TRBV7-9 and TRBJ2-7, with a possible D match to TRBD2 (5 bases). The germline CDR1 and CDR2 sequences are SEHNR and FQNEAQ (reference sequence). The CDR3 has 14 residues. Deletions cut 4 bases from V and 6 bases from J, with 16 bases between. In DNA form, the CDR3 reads TGTGCCAGCAGCTATAGTCGAGGGCAGACCGAGCAGTACTTC. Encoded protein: CASSYSRGQTEQYF.